This T cell receptor (beta chain) is drawn from a study of cytomegalovirus exposure and HLA in healthy donors. The study ran its PCR with 60 Vbeta and 13 Jbeta primers. The assay was immunoSEQ multiplex PCR, and TCRdb's table has in-frame clones only and misses some. This sample carries about 98,000 clones, around four fifths of them seen once, and the ten largest clones take 3% to 4.5%. Study-level points and caveats: A later analysis showed HLA-associated TCR beta chains outstripping equally common others in clonal expansion.

With regard to this clone: Antigen: not known. An end of the junction does not agree with germline; a read error may underlie this.

The sample was PBMCs. This sequence originates from a female donor in good health and CMV-seropositive.

CDR3 residues: CASSPTRTSGNYEQSF. The CDR3 bases are TGTGCCAGCAGCCCGACCCGGACTAGCGGAAATTACGAGCAGTCCTTC. The chain uses TRBV5-4 and TRBJ2-7, with TRBD2 identical over 10 bases. This CDR3 region has 16 residues. Germline lookup yields CDR1 SGHNT and CDR2 YYREEE (reference sequence).